Described below is a single T cell receptor (beta chain) sequence and its context. Its antigen remains unidentified. This entry comes from a study of T cells in Graves' hyperthyroidism and ophthalmopathy. General observations from the study: A model of 13 V-J pairs discriminated ophthalmopathy from stable hyperthyroidism.

TCR beta CDR3 regions were amplified from RNA transcripts. The HTBI set primed first-round TCR CDR3 RT-PCR. TCRdb re-derived calls from the multiplex PCR reads in MiXCR, one entry per CDR3 protein. Found here are approximately 40,000 distinct CDR3 sequences, around 50% of them singletons; the top ten hold about 17%. The CDR3 contains 18 residues. With V trimmed by 0 bases and J by 0 bases, 4 bases remained unmatched. The germline V gene encodes CDR1 SGHTA and CDR2 FQGTGA. The clonotype comes from a man aged 35 to 55 with Graves' ophthalmopathy. This sequence joins TRBV7-3 and TRBJ2-1, with 11 bases fitting TRBD2. Input material: blood. CDR3 nucleotides: TGTGCCAGCAGCTTAACTAGCGGGGGGGCCCTCTCCTACAATGAGCAGTTCTTC. It codes for CASSLTSGGALSYNEQFF.